This TCR beta chain was observed in a study of shared clonotypes between healthy human individuals. Notes on the study in general: A few donors had roughly 5% of their naive CD4 clonotypes in common.

TCRdb's table, derived via immunoSEQ multiplex PCR, lists solely in-frame clones and lacks some. The data hold a few million clones, with about 92% observed a single time. This clone was seen just once. Its antigen is not known. Germline V lookup: CDR1 SEHNR, CDR2 FQNEAQ (reference sequence). The CDR3 covers 16 residues. Trimming took 4 bases from V and 1 from J, leaving 14 bases between them. J is TRBJ2-1 and V is TRBV7-9; no definite D call. Sequenced input: naive CD4+ T cells from PBMCs. Stated subset: CD45RA+ positively selected. This TCR came from a man between 18 and 35 years old in good health. Some clones in this sample may be carry-over from other donors' samples. The CDR3 here is CASSYNPVSSYNEQFF. CDR3 nucleotides: TGTGCCAGCAGCTATAACCCAGTATCTTCCTACAATGAGCAGTTCTTC. Full variable domain (remainder filled in from reference TRBV7-9 and TRBJ2-1): DTGVSQNPRHKITKRGQNVTFRCDPISEHNRLYWYRQTLGQGPEFLTYFQNEAQLEKSRLLSDRFSAERPKGSFSTLEIQRTEQGDSAMYLCASSYNPVSSYNEQFFGPGTRLTVL.